This TCR beta chain emerged from a study of blood T cell repertoires in COVID-19. For the study at large: The United States, Italy and Spain were the sources of the acute and convalescent COVID-19 samples. Sample material is recorded as cDNA or gDNA derived from T cells, B-cell-depleted T cells, or PBMCs.

Germline V CDR1 and CDR2: LNHDA, SQIVND (reference sequence). Deletions cut 2 bases from V and 5 bases from J, with 13 bases between. The CDR3 is 15 residues long. Per the study methods: Amplification from reference gene primers served as the basis for estimated nucleated cell counts. Repertoires were generated with immunoSEQ multiplex PCR, while TCRdb's copy carries only in-frame clones and drops some. From that table come the V and J calls and clone size; the DNA was used to work out D and trimming. The table includes 310,000 or so clones, approximately 86% detected once. This chain links TRBV19 with TRBJ2-1; no firm D call. Sequences were obtained from peripheral blood. This TCR came from an older man with acute or convalescent COVID-19. CDR3 loop: CASSISSVYHNEQFF. CDR3 bases: TGTGCCAGTAGTATATCCTCGGTCTATCACAATGAGCAGTTCTTC.